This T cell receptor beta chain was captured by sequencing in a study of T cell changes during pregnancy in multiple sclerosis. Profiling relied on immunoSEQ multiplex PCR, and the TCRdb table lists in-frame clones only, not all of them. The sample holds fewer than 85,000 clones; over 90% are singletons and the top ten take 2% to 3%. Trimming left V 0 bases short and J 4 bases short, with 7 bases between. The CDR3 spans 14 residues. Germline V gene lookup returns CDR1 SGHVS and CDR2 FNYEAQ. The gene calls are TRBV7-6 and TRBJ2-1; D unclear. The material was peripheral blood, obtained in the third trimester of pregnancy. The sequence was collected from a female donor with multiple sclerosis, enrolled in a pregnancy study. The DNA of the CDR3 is TGTGCCAGCAGCTTAGCGCAAGAGTACAATGAGCAGTTCTTC. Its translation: CASSLAQEYNEQFF.